The 27 T cell receptor beta chains given below trace back to one sample, sequenced in a study of blood T cell repertoires in COVID-19. The repertoire was sequenced with immunoSEQ multiplex PCR; TCRdb's copy has only in-frame clones and lacks some. The repertoire holds approximately 470,000 clones, about nine tenths seen once, with under 0.85% in the top ten. Material for sequencing was PBMCs or T cells enriched from blood (not recorded which). These receptors all come from a woman younger than 35 who had recovered from COVID-19.

The CDR3, as DNA: TGTGCCTGGAGTGCCCGGACAGATCAGCCCCAGCATTTT. Residues: CAWSARTDQPQHF. The V and J genes are TRBV30 and TRBJ1-5, with a weak D call TRBD1 (6 bases). CDR1 is GTSNPN and CDR2 is SVGIG in the germline V gene (reference sequence). Trimming left V 1 base short and J 5 bases short, with 9 bases between. This CDR3 comprises 13 residues.

Only a few counts were recorded for this clone. V and J are TRBV30 and TRBJ1-6; D gene unclear. Germline V CDR1 and CDR2: GTSNPN, SVGIG (reference sequence). Trimming shortened V by 5 bases and J by 4 bases, and 3 bases separated the two germline ends. The CDR3 contains 11 residues. CDR3: CAWAYNSPLHF. The CDR3 bases are TGTGCCTGGGCTTATAATTCACCCCTCCACTTT.

The rearrangement uses TRBV12-5 and TRBJ1-3, with D possibly matching TRBD1 (5 bases). Germline assignment: CDR1 LGHNT and CDR2 FRNRAP. The germline V and J ends were trimmed by 7 bases and 0 bases, with 10 bases remaining between them. The CDR3 runs to 14 residues. CDR3 protein: CASARQGSGNTIYF. CDR3 bases: TGTGCTAGTGCCCGTCAGGGCTCTGGAAACACCATATATTTT. The full variable domain, rest sourced from reference TRBV12-5 and TRBJ1-3, is DARVTQTPRHKVTEMGQEVTMRCQPILGHNTVFWYRQTMMQGLELLAYFRNRAPLDDSGMPKDRFSAEMPDATLATLKIQPSEPRDSAVYFCASARQGSGNTIYFGEGSWLTVV.

This clone showed up just a few times. The chain has TRBV2 and TRBJ1-5; D not resolved. Germline V gives CDR1 SNHLY, CDR2 FYNNEI. V lost 6 bases to trimming and J lost 7 bases, with 13 bases between them. The CDR3 loop spans 13 amino acids. Written as DNA, the CDR3 is TGTGCCAGCAGCCCCGAGGGCTCGCAGCCCCAGCATTTT. It codes for CASSPEGSQPQHF.

J is TRBJ2-1 and V is TRBV5-1; 9 bases agree with TRBD1. In germline, CDR1 is SGHRS, CDR2 YFSETQ. The CDR3 length is 14 residues. The junction had 7 bases not matched to a gene; V was cut back by 6 bases and J by 6 bases. CDR3 nucleotide sequence: TGCGCCAGCAACACAGGGGGCGAGGGCAATGAGCAGTTCTTC. It is translated as CASNTGGEGNEQFF.

In the case of this clone: The sample carries other DNA sequences with the same CDR3. The V gene is TRBV7-9, the J gene TRBJ1-5; D possibly corresponds to TRBD1 (6 bases). V lost 5 bases and J 4 bases, leaving 9 bases between the germline ends. The germline gives CDR1 SEHNR, CDR2 FQNEAQ (reference sequence). The CDR3 totals 13 residues. This CDR3 is CASSPTGNQPQHF. The CDR3 nucleotides read TGTGCCAGCAGCCCCACAGGGAATCAGCCCCAGCATTTT.

Points on this clone: The identical CDR3 is also encoded by other nucleotide sequences in the sample. V and J are TRBV4-1 and TRBJ2-3; D is unresolved. This CDR3 has 13 amino acids. Germline V gene data show CDR1 as MGHRA and CDR2 as YSYEKL. The V end lost 1 base, the J end lost 4 bases, and 6 bases lay between the germline ends. This CDR3 is CASSQGLADTQYF. The CDR3 region has the DNA TGCGCCAGCAGCCAAGGATTAGCAGATACGCAGTATTTT.

V and J are TRBV5-1 and TRBJ1-3; D is ambiguous. The V gene's germline CDR1 is SGHRS and CDR2 YFSETQ. The V and J ends lost 4 bases and 4 bases respectively, with 9 bases between them. This CDR3 has 13 residues. CDR3 DNA: TGCGCCAGCAGCCCCGACGGGGGAAACACCATATATTTT. As protein: CASSPDGGNTIYF.

V gene TRBV2 combines with J gene TRBJ2-7, with 9 bases lining up with TRBD1. The junction had 7 bases not matched to a gene; V was cut back by 7 bases and J by 3 bases. The germline gives CDR1 SNHLY, CDR2 FYNNEI. This CDR3 has 14 amino acids. CDR3 nucleotide sequence: TGTGCCAGCATACGGGACAGGGAAGACTACGAGCAGTACTTC. Protein product: CASIRDREDYEQYF. The complete variable domain, with remaining parts taken from reference TRBV2 and TRBJ2-7, reads EPEVTQTPSHQVTQMGQEVILRCVPISNHLYFYWYRQILGQKVEFLVSFYNNEISEKSEIFDDQFSVERPDGSNFTLKIRSTKLEDSAMYFCASIRDREDYEQYFGPGTRLTVT.

This rearrangement joins TRBV7-9 to TRBJ2-3, with TRBD2 matching 11 bases. J was trimmed by 6 bases and V by 6 bases; bases with no gene match: 5. The CDR3 is made up of 14 amino acids. Germline values: CDR1 SEHNR, CDR2 FQNEAQ (reference sequence). CDR3 in amino acids: CASRLAGEGDTQYF. In DNA, the CDR3 is TGTGCCAGCAGACTAGCGGGGGAAGGGGATACGCAGTATTTT.

CDR3 sequence reads: CASSVGSGGSTGELFF. DNA of the CDR3: TGTGCCAGCAGCGTAGGCAGCGGGGGGAGCACCGGGGAGCTGTTTTTT. The J gene is TRBJ2-2, the V gene TRBV9, with 9 bases lining up with TRBD2. This CDR3 is 16 amino acids long. Germline V CDR1 and CDR2: SGDLS, YYNGEE. Losses at the gene ends were 0 bases for V and 4 bases for J; bases not matched to a gene: 4.

The chain joins TRBV4-2 to TRBJ2-5; perhaps TRBD2 as D (6 bases). This CDR3 comprises 15 residues. V was trimmed by 0 bases and J by 5 bases, leaving 13 bases between them. Germline assignment: CDR1 LGHNA and CDR2 YNFKEQ. The CDR3 spells CASSQDRRGRETQYF. CDR3 DNA sequence: TGTGCCAGCAGCCAAGATAGGAGGGGCCGGGAGACCCAGTACTTC.

The chain recombines TRBV5-1 with TRBJ1-1; 10 nucleotides agree with TRBD1. Germline V gene lookup returns CDR1 SGHRS and CDR2 YFSETQ. CDR3 size: 15 residues. V lost 4 bases and J lost 1; bases outside the gene matches: 4. CDR3 bases: TGCGCCAGCAGCCCGGGACAGGGGACGAACACTGAAGCTTTCTTT. This encodes CASSPGQGTNTEAFF. Combining the CDR3 with reference TRBV5-1 and TRBJ1-1 gives the whole variable domain KAGVTQTPRYLIKTRGQQVTLSCSPISGHRSVSWYQQTPGQGLQFLFEYFSETQRNKGNFPGRFSGRQFSNSRSEMNVSTLELGDSALYLCASSPGQGTNTEAFFGQGTRLTVV.

The CDR3 reads CASSLGTGHGELFF. The CDR3 nucleotides read TGTGCCAGCAGTCTCGGGACAGGGCACGGGGAGCTGTTTTTT. The chain joins TRBV27 to TRBJ2-2; 9 nucleotides align to TRBD1. CDR1 and CDR2 (germline): MNHEY, SMNVEV (reference sequence). V lost 5 bases to trimming and J lost 7 bases; unmatched junction nucleotides: 5. There are 14 residues in the CDR3.

This chain links TRBV19 with TRBJ2-5; 11 bases match TRBD2. Germline V gives CDR1 LNHDA, CDR2 SQIVND (reference sequence). CDR3 size: 16 residues. Germline trimming cut 5 bases from V and 2 bases from J; bases unmatched to any gene: 7. The CDR3 sequence: CASSSASGGFQETQYF. The CDR3 region has the DNA TGTGCCAGTAGTTCCGCTAGCGGGGGGTTTCAAGAGACCCAGTACTTC.

The rearrangement links TRBV30 to TRBJ1-4; D is unresolved. The germline V and J ends were trimmed by 4 bases and 0 bases, with 18 bases remaining between them. This CDR3 has 17 amino acids. In germline, CDR1 is GTSNPN, CDR2 SVGIG (reference sequence). The CDR3 loop is CAWTPTDTTTTNEKLFF. DNA for the CDR3: TGTGCCTGGACCCCGACTGATACAACGACAACTAATGAAAAACTGTTTTTT.

V and J are TRBV6-2 or TRBV6-3 and TRBJ2-1; TRBD1 is a possible D gene (6 bases). CDR3 size: 16 residues. Between the trimmed V and J ends, which lost 2 bases and 8 bases, there was a span of 19 bases. Looked up from germline, CDR1 is MNHEY and CDR2 is SVGEGT. CDR3: CASSYDRQRLRDEQFF. DNA of the CDR3: TGTGCCAGCAGTTACGACAGGCAAAGGTTGAGGGATGAGCAGTTCTTC.

The chain employs TRBV5-1 and TRBJ2-3, with 8 bases identical to TRBD2. CDR3 length: 17 residues. Germline CDR1 reads SGHRS; CDR2 reads YFSETQ. V dropped 3 bases and J dropped 8; count of bases not matched to a gene: 17. The CDR3 coding sequence is TGCGCCAGCAGCTCCACATCCTATGAGCGGGGGACGAGTACGCAGTATTTT. It specifies CASSSTSYERGTSTQYF.

The V and J genes are TRBV27 and TRBJ1-2, with D possibly TRBD1 on 5 matching bases. There are 15 residues in the CDR3. V was clipped by 11 bases and J by 1 base, with 20 bases between them. Looked up from germline, CDR1 is MNHEY and CDR2 is SMNVEV (reference sequence). The DNA for the CDR3 is TGTGCCCATGCCAGCAAGGTAGGGGTTAACTATGGCTACACCTTC. It translates to CAHASKVGVNYGYTF.

The chain carries TRBV5-1 and TRBJ2-5; D ambiguous. CDR1 is SGHRS and CDR2 is YFSETQ in the germline V gene. V lost 2 bases, J lost 3 bases, and 14 bases lay in between. This CDR3 region has 15 residues. CDR3 residues: CASSFDPGIEETQYF. CDR3 bases: TGCGCCAGCAGCTTTGATCCAGGCATAGAAGAGACCCAGTACTTC.

This chain uses TRBV29-1 with TRBJ1-2; 7 bases map to TRBD1. The germline gives CDR1 SQVTM, CDR2 ANQGSEA. The ends lost 2 bases at V and 0 bases at J; junction bases unmatched: 6. The CDR3 covers 15 residues. The CDR3 loop is CSVERGRASNYGYTF. The CDR3 nucleotides are TGCAGCGTTGAAAGGGGGCGCGCCTCTAACTATGGCTACACCTTC.

The V call is TRBV3-1 (or the pseudogene TRBV3-2), the J call TRBJ2-5, with D tentatively TRBD2 (6 bases). CDR1 is LGHDT and CDR2 is YNNKEL in the germline V gene (reference sequence). With 3 bases removed from V and 1 base from J, the gap between germline ends came to 18 bases. The CDR3 covers 17 residues. In DNA, the CDR3 is TGTGCCAGCAGCCATTGGGACTCCCCGATCAGCCAAGAGACCCAGTACTTC. This gives the protein CASSHWDSPISQETQYF.

The V call is TRBV9, the J call TRBJ1-6; no reliable D call. The CDR3 is 14 residues long. The V gene's germline CDR1 is SGDLS and CDR2 YYNGEE. The V gene lost 0 bases and the J gene lost 10 bases, with 11 bases spanning the gap. The DNA of the CDR3 is TGTGCCAGCAGCGTAGGGGAGGAGGAATCACCCCTCCACTTT. The encoded protein is CASSVGEEESPLHF.

This clone was detected only once. The rearrangement uses TRBV4-1 and TRBJ2-2, with 12 bases identical to TRBD2. CDR3 length: 15 residues. Germline V gives CDR1 MGHRA, CDR2 YSYEKL. V dropped 4 bases and J dropped 6; count of bases not matched to a gene: 3. CDR3 nucleotide sequence: TGCGCCAGCAGCCCGTCTAGCGGGGGGGCCGGGGAGCTGTTTTTT. It codes for CASSPSSGGAGELFF.

The rearrangement uses TRBV28 and TRBJ1-3; the D gene is possibly TRBD1 (6 bases). The length of the CDR3 is 16 residues. Germline loops: CDR1 MDHEN, CDR2 SYDVKM. With 4 bases removed from V and 2 bases from J, the gap between germline ends came to 15 bases. The CDR3 coding sequence is TGTGCCAGCAGTTCACCTACGACAGGAGCTGGAAACACCATATATTTT. Residues: CASSSPTTGAGNTIYF.

This sequence joins TRBV7-8 and TRBJ1-1, with D perhaps TRBD1 (5 bases). This CDR3 has 14 residues. Germline CDR1 is SGHVS and CDR2 is FQNEAQ. Trimming took off 3 bases at V and 6 bases at J, with 14 bases between the two ends. The CDR3 DNA sequence: TGTGCCAGCAGCTTTGGAGGGGCAGATCCTGAAGCTTTCTTT. This encodes CASSFGGADPEAFF. Variable domain in full (rest from reference TRBV7-8 and TRBJ1-1): GAGVSQSPRYKVAKRGQDVALRCDPISGHVSLFWYQQALGQGPEFLTYFQNEAQLDKSGLPSDRFFAERPEGSVSTLKIQRTQQEDSAVYLCASSFGGADPEAFFGQGTRLTVV.

The rearrangement uses TRBV6-5 and TRBJ1-1; D is ambiguous. CDR1 and CDR2 (germline): MNHEY, SVGAGI. The CDR3 sequence is 11 residues long. V lost 6 bases to trimming and J lost 1 base, with 3 bases between them. The CDR3 here is CASRRNTEAFF. The CDR3 DNA reads as TGTGCCAGCAGGAGGAACACTGAAGCTTTCTTT.